Here is one TCR beta chain with its context. Its antigen is as yet unknown. Clones were sequenced by immunoSEQ multiplex PCR, and TCRdb holds only the in-frame ones, with some missing. The data contain around 200,000 clones, over 50% of them singletons. Germline loops: CDR1 MDHEN, CDR2 SYDVKM. Trimming took 2 bases from V and 5 from J; bases not matched to a gene: 10. This CDR3 is built from 16 residues. This record comes from a study of shared clonotypes between healthy human individuals. Turning to the study itself: Each donor had three CD4 naive, three CD4 memory, two CD8 naive and one CD8 memory plate.

General study findings and limits: Generation probability values for non-shared clonotypes were lower than those for clonotypes shared by all four donors. Large sequencing depth failed to make sorted-subset sequencing complete, rarefaction showed.

The chain is built from TRBV28 and TRBJ2-3, with TRBD2 matching over 7 bases. The clonotype comes from a man aged 30 to 39 in good health. The sequenced material came from memory CD4+ T cells sorted from blood. The subset: CD45RA-negative fraction. The DNA for the CDR3 is TGTGCCAGCAGTTTAATTGGCGGGAGCACGGGAGATACGCAGTATTTT. Amino acids: CASSLIGGSTGDTQYF.